One and the same sample provided the 26 T cell receptor beta chains below, sequenced in a study of regulatory T cells in long-lasting Graves disease. Time point denoted: persistent/refractory GD, antithyroid drugs over 5 years with positive TRAb. The authors made the TCR library using RNA they extracted from PBMCs. Construction of the TCR beta libraries employed iRepertoire HTBI primers in conjunction with Arm-PCR of CDR3 regions. TCRdb recomputed calls from the multiplex PCR reads with MiXCR, one row per CDR3 protein. The data hold 400,000 or so distinct CDR3 sequences, with 23% observed a single time. The source was peripheral blood mononuclear cells (PBMCs), collected when the disease was refractory, from a patient treated with antithyroid drugs. The receptors stem from a female donor with Graves disease.

This clonotype was seen many times. The V call is TRBV27, the J call TRBJ1-2; D gene ambiguous. The V and J ends lost 5 bases and 4 bases respectively, with 11 bases between them. Looked up from germline, CDR1 is MNHEY and CDR2 is SMNVEV (reference sequence). The CDR3 spans 13 residues. Here the CDR3 reads CASSLSAAYGYTF. In DNA form, the CDR3 reads TGTGCCAGCAGTCTCAGTGCGGCCTATGGCTACACCTTC.

This chain connects TRBV12-3 or TRBV12-4 to TRBJ2-6; D unresolved. CDR3 length: 11 amino acids. Deletions cut 11 bases from V and 4 bases from J, with 6 bases between. The CDR3: CAAGGANVLTF. The CDR3 coding sequence is TGTGCCGCTGGGGGGGCCAACGTCCTGACTTTC.

Remarks on this clonotype: This may stem from a read error, because a much larger clone lies one nucleotide away. The chain links TRBV7-9 to TRBJ1-2; D is ambiguous. CDR1 is SEHNR, CDR2 FQNEAQ, per germline (reference sequence). The V end was cut by 5 bases, the J end by 4 bases, with 14 bases between. The CDR3 has 14 amino acids. Here the CDR3 reads CASSAVGGSYGYTF. CDR3 DNA sequence: TGTGCCAGCAGCGCAGTGGGAGGTAGCTATGGCTACACCTTC. Combining the CDR3 with reference TRBV7-9 and TRBJ1-2 gives the whole variable domain DTGVSQNPRHKITKRGQNVTFRCDPISEHNRLYWYRQTLGQGPEFLTYFQNEAQLEKSRLLSDRFSAERPKGSFSTLEIQRTEQGDSAMYLCASSAVGGSYGYTFGSGTRLTVV.

The chain has TRBV6-5 and TRBJ1-5; D gene ambiguous. The germline gives CDR1 MNHEY, CDR2 SVGAGI. The CDR3 spans 17 residues. V dropped 4 bases and J dropped 3 bases, with 19 bases sitting between them. In DNA, the CDR3 is TGTGCCAGCAGTTCCCCAACTACAAGGACGTCCAATCAGCCCCAGCATTTT. Protein: CASSSPTTRTSNQPQHF.

The gene calls are TRBV5-1 and TRBJ1-5, with D tentatively TRBD1 (5 bases). CDR1 is SGHRS and CDR2 is YFSETQ in the germline V gene. The length of the CDR3 is 15 residues. The V gene lost 0 bases and the J gene lost 10 bases, with 17 bases spanning the gap. In DNA form, the CDR3 reads TGCGCCAGCAGCTTGGAGGCAGGGAATTTAGGCCCCCAGCATTTT. It translates to CASSLEAGNLGPQHF.

This clonotype was detected only once. One base away lies a much larger clone, so this may be a sequencing read error. The J gene is TRBJ1-2, the V gene TRBV2; 11 positions agree with TRBD1. The germline V gene encodes CDR1 SNHLY and CDR2 FYNNEI. With 7 bases clipped from V and 4 bases from J, the junction kept 14 bases outside the gene matches. The CDR3 has 17 residues. The CDR3 loop reads CASKRTGGRVEGYGYTF. The DNA of the CDR3 is TGTGCCAGCAAAAGGACAGGGGGCCGAGTCGAGGGCTATGGCTACACCTTC. The entire variable domain, with the rest obtained from reference TRBV2 and TRBJ1-2, is as follows: EPEVTQTPSHQVTQMGQEVILRCVPISNHLYFYWYRQILGQKVEFLVSFYNNEISEKSEIFDDQFSVERPDGSNFTLKIRSTKLEDSAMYFCASKRTGGRVEGYGYTFGSGTRLTVV.

The V call is TRBV5-5, the J call TRBJ2-2; D remains unclear. The V end lost 0 bases, the J end lost 2 bases, and 8 bases lay between the germline ends. Germline CDR1 reads SGHKS; CDR2 reads YYEKEE (reference sequence). The CDR3 loop spans 15 amino acids. The CDR3 DNA sequence: TGTGCCAGCAGCTTGGGGGTTTTTAACACCGGGGAGCTGTTTTTT. Protein sequence: CASSLGVFNTGELFF.

The rearrangement uses TRBV19 and TRBJ1-1, with D unresolved. CDR1 and CDR2 (germline): LNHDA, SQIVND (reference sequence). V was shortened by 3 bases and J by 6 bases, with 5 bases between the two germline ends. This CDR3 is built from 11 residues. The chain's CDR3 is CASSIRSEAFF. As DNA, the CDR3 is TGTGCCAGTAGTATTCGGTCTGAAGCTTTCTTT.

This clonotype was recorded many times. The chain employs TRBV7-8 and TRBJ2-7; D unclear. The V gene lost 5 bases and the J gene lost 0 bases, with 14 bases spanning the gap. Germline CDR1 is SGHVS and CDR2 is FQNEAQ. The CDR3 totals 15 residues. CDR3 amino acids: CASSLRLASSYEQYF. DNA for the CDR3: TGTGCCAGCAGCCTCCGACTCGCCAGCTCCTACGAGCAGTACTTC. The full variable domain, rest sourced from reference TRBV7-8 and TRBJ2-7, is GAGVSQSPRYKVAKRGQDVALRCDPISGHVSLFWYQQALGQGPEFLTYFQNEAQLDKSGLPSDRFFAERPEGSVSTLKIQRTQQEDSAVYLCASSLRLASSYEQYFGPGTRLTVT.

The chain has TRBV20-1 and TRBJ2-2; perhaps TRBD2 as D (5 bases). The V end lost 6 bases, the J end lost 4 bases, and 15 bases lay between the germline ends. Germline lookup yields CDR1 DFQATT and CDR2 SNEGSKA (reference sequence). The length of the CDR3 is 14 residues. CDR3 coding DNA: TGCAGTGCCCCTAGTCGGACTCGCACCGGGGAGCTGTTTTTT. The encoded protein is CSAPSRTRTGELFF.

The chain is built from TRBV5-1 and TRBJ2-2; D could derive from TRBD1 or TRBD2 (5 bases each). Trimming stripped 4 bases from V and 3 bases from J, with 16 bases between. CDR1 is SGHRS, CDR2 YFSETQ, per germline. The CDR3 covers 16 residues. CDR3 nucleotides: TGCGCCAGCAGCATGGGACCGAGGATTGACACCGGGGAGCTGTTTTTT. This gives the protein CASSMGPRIDTGELFF.

This clonotype turned up a few times. CDR3 protein: CAWSVGTGGAYGYTF. For the CDR3, the DNA is TGTGCCTGGAGTGTGGGGACAGGGGGCGCCTATGGCTACACCTTC. The chain recombines TRBV30 with TRBJ1-2, with 12 bases fitting TRBD1. Germline CDR1 is GTSNPN and CDR2 is SVGIG (reference sequence). V was pared by 0 bases and J by 4 bases, with 3 bases of the junction left unmatched. The CDR3 length is 15 residues.

This clonotype came up a few times. The chain has TRBV19 and TRBJ2-7; TRBD1 is a possible D gene (6 bases). The V end lost 9 bases, the J end lost 1 base, and 16 bases lay between the germline ends. Germline loops: CDR1 LNHDA, CDR2 SQIVND (reference sequence). This CDR3 contains 14 residues. The CDR3 reads CASSDTGQSYEQYF. The CDR3 DNA follows: TGTGCCAGCTCGGATACAGGGCAGTCCTACGAGCAGTACTTC.

This clonotype was observed a few times. The CDR3 here is CASSQGTGWSGNSPLHF. The CDR3 DNA sequence: TGTGCCAGCAGCCAGGGCACGGGGTGGTCTGGGAATTCACCCCTCCACTTT. J is TRBJ1-6 and V is TRBV3-1; D ambiguous. Germline V gives CDR1 LGHDT, CDR2 YNNKEL (reference sequence). Trimming stripped 3 bases from V and 7 bases from J, with 19 bases between. This CDR3 spans 17 amino acids.

The chain joins TRBV28 to TRBJ2-2; the match to TRBD1 covers 8 bases. J lost 4 bases, V lost 5 bases, and 15 bases had no gene match. Germline CDR1 is MDHEN and CDR2 is SYDVKM. The CDR3 length is 18 residues. CDR3 nucleotide sequence: TGTGCCAGCAGTCACAGCTTCGGGACAGGAGGACCCACCGGGGAGCTGTTTTTT. Translating gives CASSHSFGTGGPTGELFF. The entire variable domain, with the rest obtained from reference TRBV28 and TRBJ2-2, is as follows: DVKVTQSSRYLVKRTGEKVFLECVQDMDHENMFWYRQDPGLGLRLIYFSYDVKMKEKGDIPEGYSVSREKKERFSLILESASTNQTSMYLCASSHSFGTGGPTGELFFGEGSRLTVL.

The rearrangement links TRBV7-2 to TRBJ2-3; D gene ambiguous. Trimming stripped 1 base from V and 1 base from J, with 15 bases between. Germline CDR1 is SGHTA and CDR2 is FQGNSA. The CDR3 runs to 17 residues. As DNA, the CDR3 is TGTGCCAGCAGCTTAGATTTGATGACAAGCCGCACAGATACGCAGTATTTT. Translating it yields CASSLDLMTSRTDTQYF.

The chain uses TRBV5-1 and TRBJ1-4; TRBD1 agrees at 12 bases. V was pared by 0 bases and J by 8 bases, with 2 bases of the junction left unmatched. The germline V gene encodes CDR1 SGHRS and CDR2 YFSETQ. The CDR3 is made up of 15 amino acids. CDR3 loop: CASSLGDRGPEKLFF. CDR3 nucleotides: TGCGCCAGCAGCTTGGGGGACAGGGGGCCCGAAAAACTGTTTTTT.

The chain uses TRBV5-1 and TRBJ1-6; tentative D call: TRBD1 (5 bases). This CDR3 has 15 residues. Germline loops: CDR1 SGHRS, CDR2 YFSETQ. With 3 bases removed from V and 7 bases from J, the gap between germline ends came to 14 bases. This CDR3 is CASSSRVTGNSPLHF. The CDR3 DNA reads TGCGCCAGCAGCTCCAGGGTGACTGGGAATTCACCCCTCCACTTT.

The chain recombines TRBV2 with TRBJ2-4, with TRBD1 matching over 7 bases. Germline V gene sequence: CDR1 SNHLY, CDR2 FYNNEI. There are 16 residues in the CDR3. The J segment lost 0 bases and the V segment lost 9 bases, leaving 11 bases of the junction unmatched. The CDR3 is CARKGQRELAKNIQYF. CDR3 DNA: TGTGCCAGAAAGGGACAGAGAGAACTAGCCAAAAACATTCAGTACTTC.

This clonotype appeared many times. The rearrangement joins TRBV28 to TRBJ1-2; D uncertain. CDR1 and CDR2 from the germline V gene are MDHEN and SYDVKM. The V gene lost 2 bases and the J gene lost 5 bases, with 12 bases spanning the gap. CDR3 length equals 14 residues. The CDR3 nucleotides are TGTGCCAGCAGTTTAGAGGTCACAGCTTATGGCTACACCTTC. It specifies CASSLEVTAYGYTF.

This clonotype was counted at least ten times. Here the CDR3 DNA reads TGTGCCACCAGCAGAGATTTCGAGGGGACTGAAGCTTTCTTT. Its protein is CATSRDFEGTEAFF. The chain has TRBV15 and TRBJ1-1, with TRBD1 as a possible D gene (5 bases). The CDR3 consists of 14 residues. V lost 0 bases and J lost 5, with 10 bases in between. Germline CDR1 reads LNHNV; CDR2 reads YYDKDF (reference sequence).

This clonotype was counted many times. V is TRBV2 and J is TRBJ2-5, with D possibly matching TRBD1 (5 bases). V was pared by 2 bases and J by 6 bases, with 13 bases between. Germline V CDR1 and CDR2: SNHLY, FYNNEI. This CDR3 spans 14 amino acids. The CDR3 here is CASSEIRDGKTQYF. CDR3 in DNA: TGTGCCAGCAGTGAAATCAGGGATGGGAAGACCCAGTACTTC.

This clonotype came up once. Mismatch with germline at one junction end may stem from a read error. The chain recombines TRBV7-2 with TRBJ2-5; tentative D call: TRBD1 (6 bases). The CDR3 is made up of 13 amino acids. Germline V gene data show CDR1 as SGHTA and CDR2 as FQGNSA. CDR3 protein: CASSKTGKETQHF. DNA of the CDR3: TGTGCCAGCAGCAAAACAGGGAAAGAGACCCAGCACTTC.

This chain uses TRBV7-8 with TRBJ2-4; tentatively, D is TRBD1 (6 bases). CDR3 length: 14 amino acids. Germline-derived CDR1 and CDR2 are SGHVS and FQNEAQ. The V and J ends lost 2 bases and 9 bases respectively, with 14 bases between them. For the CDR3, the DNA is TGTGCCAGCAGCTTAAACAGGGTTGAGGGCATTCAGTACTTC. Translation gives CASSLNRVEGIQYF.

The CDR3 coding sequence is TGTGCCATCAGTGAGGTCAGGGGAGGGAATCAGCCCCAGCATTTT. Amino acids: CAISEVRGGNQPQHF. The chain carries TRBV10-3 and TRBJ1-5, with a tentative D call TRBD1 (6 bases). V was pared by 2 bases and J by 4 bases, with 12 bases between. This CDR3 is 15 amino acids long. Germline V gene sequence: CDR1 ENHRY, CDR2 SYGVKD.

On this clonotype: A much more abundant neighbour one base away suggests this may be a read error. The chain has TRBV30 and TRBJ2-2; a possible D gene is TRBD1 (6 bases). V lost 4 bases and J 4 bases, leaving 16 bases between the germline ends. This CDR3 contains 15 residues. From germline, CDR1 is GTSNPN and CDR2 SVGIG (reference sequence). CDR3 bases: TGTGCCTGGACCACGGGACACCCGAGCACCGGGGAGCTGTTTTTT. Its protein product is CAWTTGHPSTGELFF.